The T cell receptor beta chain described here comes from a study of T cells in Graves' hyperthyroidism and ophthalmopathy. Amplification of TCR beta CDR3 regions used RNA as the template. Carried out on the TCR CDR3, a first-round RT-PCR used the HTBI primer set. MiXCR, run by TCRdb on the multiplex PCR reads, gives a single entry per CDR3 protein. The sample has approximately 740,000 distinct CDR3 sequences; around 13% are singletons. The CDR3 length is 16 residues. Germline loops: CDR1 ENHRY, CDR2 SYGVKD. J gave up 5 bases and V 0 bases, and 3 bases lay outside the gene matches. The chain links TRBV10-3 to TRBJ2-1; 11 bases are a match to TRBD2. This clonotype originated in a woman aged 18-29 years with Graves' hyperthyroidism. The specimen was blood. CDR3 DNA: TGTGCCATCAGTGAGTCTTCTAGCGGGGGGAACAATGAGCAGTTCTTC. Translating it yields CAISESSSGGNNEQFF.